This TCR beta chain was found in a study of CD4 T cells in relation to SARS-CoV-2 and coronaviruses (dated by TCRdb to the early 2020s). The study in broad terms: In the ViraFEST assay, PBMCs were cultured with antigen for 10 days, after which TCR beta CDR3s were sequenced to identify clonal expansions specific to the antigen. The negative reference condition was either a culture with an HIV-1 Nef peptide pool or a culture with no peptide. Patient-derived lymphoblastoid cell lines were used to map the HLA restriction of shared crossreactive spike epitopes. Memory CD4+ T cell crossreactivity between SARS-CoV-2 and common cold coronavirus spike proteins was assessed at the TCR clonotype level in the study. Samples from a few pre-COVID donors and the naive versus memory experiments were sequenced with the Adaptive Biotechnologies TCR-sequencing kit; other data were Illumina-based. A different, Illumina-based TCR-beta assay was used to sequence expansion assays from other donors in the study.

At the junction V is shortened by 6 bases and J by 2 bases, with 5 bases in between. The CDR3 spans 11 residues, from the cysteine through the phenylalanine. Solely the CDR3 DNA is kept, with 33 bases framed from the first base. The germline V gene sets CDR1 to ENHRY and CDR2 to SYGVKD. On this clone: Its antigen has not been determined. Within one base of it there is no much larger clone, and no base qualities were kept.

The library was generated by the immunoSEQ multiplex PCR assay. In the authors' own workflow: During preprocessing, nonproductive sequences were removed, along with CDR3s that did not begin with C, did not end with F or W, or were shorter than 7 amino acids. Antigen-specific clonotypes were called with the MANAFEST web app on the basis of expansion relative to the reference and to other culture wells. A clone was considered positive if significant expansion relative to the reference culture was observed in 2 of 3 replicate wells at an FDR below 0.05. To be called positive, a clone also had to show significant expansion compared with every other tandem well and an odds ratio greater than 5. Pairwise Levenshtein distance, computed with the stringdist R package after three terminal residues were trimmed from each end, was used as the measure of CDR3 homology. As stored in TCRdb, this immuneACCESS dataset retains in-frame rearrangements with V and J assigned. A fraction of the clones does not appear; measured against another copy, unresolved V genes explain less than half of the discrepancy, and the remainder lacks a known reason. V and J calls and clone size are copied from that table; D and trimming were computed from the DNA. The table for this sample lists almost 20,000 clones; roughly four fifths of them were counted only once. Clones ranked in the top ten supply around 11% of the sample.

Broader findings and caveats from the paper: Small numbers of patients and of tested TCRs were a limitation of the study. Memory CD4+ clonotypes crossrecognizing SARS-CoV-2 and at least one common cold coronavirus spike were found in around 71% of donors. No donor contributed both pre-pandemic and post-infection samples, which limited tracing the source of pre-existing responses. Crossreactivity analysis was centred on spike protein, so crossreactivity against other viral proteins was not assessed. Compared with monoreactive clones, crossreactive clones had significantly weaker SARS-CoV-2-driven expansion, a result consistent with antigenic imprinting.

CD4+ T cells from unexposed donors were collected before the COVID-19 pandemic (2011-2018). After around ten days of culture, CD4+ T cells were isolated with the EasySep CD4+ T cell isolation kit. Unexposed donor CD4+ T cells were tested for reactivity to SARS-CoV-2 S and N and four common cold coronavirus spike pools, as cell number allowed. Each well received approximately 2 million PBMCs, cultured in IMDM supplemented with approximately 4.5% human AB serum and 9.5 to 10 IU/ml IL-2. Half of the culture medium was replaced with fresh IL-2-containing medium on days 3 and 7. In general, every peptide culture condition was set up in three replicate wells. The leukapheresis product for the unexposed donors was obtained through commercial purchase. Ficoll-Paque PLUS gradient centrifugation was used to isolate PBMCs from leukapheresis product or whole blood. PBMCs were either cryopreserved at -140 degrees C or used fresh in the expansion assay. The QIAamp Micro DNA Kit was used to extract genomic DNA from the CD4+ T cells.

The V and J segments used are TRBV10-3 and TRBJ2-7, with the identity of the D gene unclear. This clonotype originated in a human donor in good health. Sequencing was performed on CD4+ T cells from PBMCs, cultured in vitro. The sequence in DNA is TGTGCCATCAGGCAAACCTACGAGCAGTACTTC. This encodes CAIRQTYEQYF.